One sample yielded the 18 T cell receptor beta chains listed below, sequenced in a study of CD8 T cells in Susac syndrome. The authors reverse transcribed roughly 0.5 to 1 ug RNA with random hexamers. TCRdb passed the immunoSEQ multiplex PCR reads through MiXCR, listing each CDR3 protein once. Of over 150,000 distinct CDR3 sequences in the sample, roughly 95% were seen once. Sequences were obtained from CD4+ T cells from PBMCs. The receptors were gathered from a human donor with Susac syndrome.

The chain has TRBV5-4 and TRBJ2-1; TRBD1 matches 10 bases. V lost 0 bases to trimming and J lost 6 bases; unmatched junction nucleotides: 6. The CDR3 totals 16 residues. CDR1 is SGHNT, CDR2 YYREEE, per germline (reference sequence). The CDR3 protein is CASSLGDRGYSNEQFF. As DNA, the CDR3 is TGTGCCAGCAGCTTGGGGGACAGGGGTTATAGCAATGAGCAGTTCTTC. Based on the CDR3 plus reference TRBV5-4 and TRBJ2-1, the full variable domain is ETGVTQSPTHLIKTRGQQVTLRCSSQSGHNTVSWYQQALGQGPQFIFQYYREEENGRGNFPPRFSGLQFPNYSSELNVNALELDDSALYLCASSLGDRGYSNEQFFGPGTRLTVL.

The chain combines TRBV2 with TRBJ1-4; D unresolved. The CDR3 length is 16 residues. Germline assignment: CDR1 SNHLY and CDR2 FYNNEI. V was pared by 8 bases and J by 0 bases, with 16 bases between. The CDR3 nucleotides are TGTGCCAGCTCAGAACGGCAGCTTGCAACTAATGAAAAACTGTTTTTT. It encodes CASSERQLATNEKLFF.

The CDR3 loop reads CAISREGSQPQHF. The DNA for the CDR3 is TGTGCCATCAGCAGGGAAGGGAGTCAGCCCCAGCATTTT. The chain employs TRBV10-3 and TRBJ1-5, with D possibly being TRBD1 (5 bases). Germline loops: CDR1 ENHRY, CDR2 SYGVKD. The CDR3 contains 13 residues. V was shortened by 6 bases and J by 6 bases, with 12 bases between the two germline ends.

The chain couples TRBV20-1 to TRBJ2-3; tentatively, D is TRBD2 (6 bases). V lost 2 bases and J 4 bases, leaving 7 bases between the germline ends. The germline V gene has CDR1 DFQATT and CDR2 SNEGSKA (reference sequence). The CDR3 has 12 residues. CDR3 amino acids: CSARIAADTQYF. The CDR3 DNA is TGCAGTGCTAGAATAGCGGCAGATACGCAGTATTTT.

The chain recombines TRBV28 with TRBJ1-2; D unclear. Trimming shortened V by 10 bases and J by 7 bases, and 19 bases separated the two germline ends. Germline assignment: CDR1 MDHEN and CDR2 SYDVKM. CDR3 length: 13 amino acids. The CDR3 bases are TGTGCCACCGGACCCGCGAGTAGAGCTGGCTACACCTTC. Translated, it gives CATGPASRAGYTF.

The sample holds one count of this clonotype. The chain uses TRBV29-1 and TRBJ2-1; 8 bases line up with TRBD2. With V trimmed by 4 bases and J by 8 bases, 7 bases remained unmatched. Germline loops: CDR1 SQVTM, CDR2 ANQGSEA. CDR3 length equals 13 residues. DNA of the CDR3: TGCAGCGTTGCGAGCGGGAGTGAAGATGAGCAGTTCTTC. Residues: CSVASGSEDEQFF.

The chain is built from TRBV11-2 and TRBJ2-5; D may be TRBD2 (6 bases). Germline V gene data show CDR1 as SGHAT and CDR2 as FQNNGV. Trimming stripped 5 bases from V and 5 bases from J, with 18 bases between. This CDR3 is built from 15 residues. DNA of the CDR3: TGTGCCAGCAGCCTATCTAGCGTGTCCCCGGAGACCCAGTACTTC. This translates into CASSLSSVSPETQYF. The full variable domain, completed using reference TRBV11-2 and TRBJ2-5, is EAGVAQSPRYKIIEKRQSVAFWCNPISGHATLYWYQQILGQGPKLLIQFQNNGVVDDSQLPKDRFSAERLKGVDSTLKIQPAKLEDSAVYLCASSLSSVSPETQYFGPGTRLLVL.

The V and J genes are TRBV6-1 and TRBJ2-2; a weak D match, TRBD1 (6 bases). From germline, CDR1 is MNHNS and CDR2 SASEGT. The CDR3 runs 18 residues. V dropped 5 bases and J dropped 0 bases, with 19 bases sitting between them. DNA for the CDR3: TGTGCCAGCAGTAGGATTCCTCGGACAGTGACGAACACCGGGGAGCTGTTTTTT. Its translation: CASSRIPRTVTNTGELFF.

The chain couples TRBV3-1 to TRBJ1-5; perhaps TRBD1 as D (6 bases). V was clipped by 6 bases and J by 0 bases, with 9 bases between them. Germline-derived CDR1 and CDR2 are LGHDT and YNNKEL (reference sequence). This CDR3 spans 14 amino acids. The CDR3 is CASRQGNSNQPQHF. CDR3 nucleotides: TGTGCCAGCAGACAGGGAAATAGCAATCAGCCCCAGCATTTT. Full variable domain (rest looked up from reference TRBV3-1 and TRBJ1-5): DTAVSQTPKYLVTQMGNDKSIKCEQNLGHDTMYWYKQDSKKFLKIMFSYNNKELIINETVPNRFSPKSPDKAHLNLHINSLELGDSAVYFCASRQGNSNQPQHFGDGTRLSIL.

The CDR3 loop reads CASSPGQGGTF. The DNA of the CDR3 is TGTGCCAGCTCACCTGGACAGGGCGGGACCTTC. The chain combines TRBV18 with TRBJ1-2; 8 bases agree with TRBD1. Trimming removed 3 bases from V and 14 bases from J; junction bases left unmatched: 5. Germline CDR1 reads KGHSH; CDR2 reads LQKENI. This CDR3 region has 11 residues.

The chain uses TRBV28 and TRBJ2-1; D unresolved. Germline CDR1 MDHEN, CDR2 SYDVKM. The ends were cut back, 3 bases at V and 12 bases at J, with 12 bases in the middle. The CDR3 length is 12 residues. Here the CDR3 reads CASSLSGFGQFF. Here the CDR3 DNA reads TGTGCCAGCAGTTTGTCAGGATTTGGGCAGTTCTTC.

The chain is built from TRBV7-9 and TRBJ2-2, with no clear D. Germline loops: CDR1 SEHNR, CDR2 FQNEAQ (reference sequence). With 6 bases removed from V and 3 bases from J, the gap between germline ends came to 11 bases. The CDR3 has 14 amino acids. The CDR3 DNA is TGTGCCAGCAGAAGAAGTTTAGACACCGGGGAGCTGTTTTTT. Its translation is CASRRSLDTGELFF.

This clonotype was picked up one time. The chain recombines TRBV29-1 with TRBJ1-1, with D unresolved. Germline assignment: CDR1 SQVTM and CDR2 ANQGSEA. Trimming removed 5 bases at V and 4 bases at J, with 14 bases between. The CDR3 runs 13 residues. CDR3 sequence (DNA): TGCAGCGTTAGTCTTAAGGAGCGCACTGAAGCTTTCTTT. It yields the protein CSVSLKERTEAFF.

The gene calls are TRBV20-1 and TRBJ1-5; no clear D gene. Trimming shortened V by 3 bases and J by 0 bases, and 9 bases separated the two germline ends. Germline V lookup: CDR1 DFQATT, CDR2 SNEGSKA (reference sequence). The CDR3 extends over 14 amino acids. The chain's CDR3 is CSASSGNSNQPQHF. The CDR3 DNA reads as TGCAGTGCTAGTTCTGGGAATAGCAATCAGCCCCAGCATTTT.

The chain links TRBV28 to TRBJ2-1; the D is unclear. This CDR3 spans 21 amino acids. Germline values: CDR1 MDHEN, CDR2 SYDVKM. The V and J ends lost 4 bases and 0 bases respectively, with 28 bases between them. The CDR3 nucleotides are TGTGCCAGCAGTTGGACGTGGCCTTCTTTAGGTAGAGACCTCTCCTACAATGAGCAGTTCTTC. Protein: CASSWTWPSLGRDLSYNEQFF.

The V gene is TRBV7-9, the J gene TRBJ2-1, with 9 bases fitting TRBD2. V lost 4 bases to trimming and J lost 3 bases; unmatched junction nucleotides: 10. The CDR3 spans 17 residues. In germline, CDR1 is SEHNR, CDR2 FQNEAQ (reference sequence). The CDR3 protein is CASSSAVERGVYNEQFF. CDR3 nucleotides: TGTGCCAGCAGCTCCGCGGTCGAGCGGGGGGTCTACAATGAGCAGTTCTTC. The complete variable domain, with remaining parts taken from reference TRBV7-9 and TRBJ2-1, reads DTGVSQNPRHKITKRGQNVTFRCDPISEHNRLYWYRQTLGQGPEFLTYFQNEAQLEKSRLLSDRFSAERPKGSFSTLEIQRTEQGDSAMYLCASSSAVERGVYNEQFFGPGTRLTVL.

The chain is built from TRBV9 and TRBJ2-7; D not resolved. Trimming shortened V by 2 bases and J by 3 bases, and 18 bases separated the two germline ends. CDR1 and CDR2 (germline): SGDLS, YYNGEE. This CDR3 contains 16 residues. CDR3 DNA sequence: TGTGCCAGCAGCGTGCTACCGCAGCAAGACGGCTACGAGCAGTACTTC. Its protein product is CASSVLPQQDGYEQYF.

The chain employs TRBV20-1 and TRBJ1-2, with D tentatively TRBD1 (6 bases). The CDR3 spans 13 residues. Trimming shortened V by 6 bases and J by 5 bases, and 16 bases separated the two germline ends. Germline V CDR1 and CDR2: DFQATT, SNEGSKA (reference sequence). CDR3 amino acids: CSALTGDGYGYTF. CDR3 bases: TGCAGTGCCCTGACAGGAGATGGATATGGCTACACCTTC.